This T cell receptor beta chain stems from a study of CD8+CD57+ T cells in acquired aplastic anemia. Whole-study findings and limits: No significant patient-versus-control difference appeared in CD8+ Simpson's diversity.

The use of genomic DNA as template underpinned the TCR beta VDJ and CDR3 profiling. From the reads, TCRdb called clonotypes with MiXCR, one entry per CDR3 protein. This repertoire shows 95,000 to 150,000 distinct CDR3 sequences, almost 40% found once; its top ten account for more than 2.5%. Points on this clonotype: Its antigen is undetermined.

Only patients with CD8+CD57+ cell expansion on flow cytometry were chosen for sequencing. The diagnosis in all patients was severe acquired aplastic anemia. CDR3 length equals 15 residues. V dropped 3 bases and J dropped 0 bases, with 6 bases sitting between them. CDR1 and CDR2 (germline): KGHSH, LQKENI. The V gene is TRBV18, the J gene TRBJ2-6, with D hard to call. Sequencing was carried out using sorted CD4+, CD8+, or CD8+CD57+ T cells (not recorded which) from PBMCs. The origin of this receptor is a human donor with aplastic anemia. CDR3: CASSPLSSGANVLTF. CDR3 nucleotides: TGTGCCAGCTCACCCTTAAGCTCTGGGGCCAACGTCCTGACTTTC.